This TCR beta chain originates from a study of prognosis after radiotherapy for stage I lung cancer. Findings and caveats of the study: The authors did not determine whether the expanded TCR clones were tumor-specific.

Sample collection consisted of around 5.4 milliliters of peripheral blood drawn at each of two time points. The CDR3 extends over 13 amino acids. Per germline, CDR1 LGHDT and CDR2 YNNKEL (reference sequence). V lost 3 bases and J 7 bases, leaving 13 bases between the germline ends. From genomic DNA, TCR beta CDR3 was amplified by two-round multiplex PCR. The use of primers specific to each TRBV and TRBJ gene characterized first-round PCR. TCRdb ran MiXCR on the multiplex PCR reads and lists one entry per CDR3 protein. The sample contains 15,000 to 20,000 distinct CDR3 sequences, approximately 25% of which appear only once. This clonotype was seen only a few times. Its target is not known.

Specimen: PBMCs, collected before or after stereotactic body radiation therapy (not recorded which). The genes are TRBV3-1 and TRBJ2-7; D is unresolved. This TCR was recovered from a donor at least 50 years old with non-small cell lung cancer. CDR3 sequence (DNA): TGTGCCAGCAGCCAGTGTATCCTCCCGGAGCAGTACTTC. This codes for CASSQCILPEQYF.